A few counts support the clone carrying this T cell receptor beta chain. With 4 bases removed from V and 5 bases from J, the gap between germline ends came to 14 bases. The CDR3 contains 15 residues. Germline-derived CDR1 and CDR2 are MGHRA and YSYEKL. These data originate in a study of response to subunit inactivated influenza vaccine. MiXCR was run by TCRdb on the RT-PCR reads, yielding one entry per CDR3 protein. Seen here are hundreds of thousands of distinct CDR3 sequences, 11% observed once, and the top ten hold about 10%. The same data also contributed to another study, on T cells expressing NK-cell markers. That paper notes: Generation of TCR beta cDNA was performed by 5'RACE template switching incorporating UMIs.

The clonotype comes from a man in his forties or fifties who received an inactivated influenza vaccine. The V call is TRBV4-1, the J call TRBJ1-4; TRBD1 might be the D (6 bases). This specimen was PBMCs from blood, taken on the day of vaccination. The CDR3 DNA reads TGCGCCAGCAGCCTTACTCCAGGACAGAATGAAAAACTGTTTTTT. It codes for CASSLTPGQNEKLFF.